This T cell receptor beta chain was obtained from a study of Graves' ophthalmopathy and Graves' hyperthyroidism (dated by TCRdb to 2016 to 2019). Context from the whole study: Peripheral blood was collected at initial diagnosis, prior to any treatment. The study used TCR beta repertoire signatures to distinguish Graves' ophthalmopathy from Graves' hyperthyroidism and to predict progression to ophthalmopathy. In total, approximately 140 blood samples were TCR-sequenced: 40 to 45 ophthalmopathy, some 75 hyperthyroidism and about 17 hyperthyroidism-to-ophthalmopathy patients. A discovery set of 95 to 100 patients (about 45 ophthalmopathy, 55 to 60 stable hyperthyroidism) was enrolled to explore V-J signatures distinguishing ophthalmopathy from hyperthyroidism. An independent validation cohort was composed of some 19 hyperthyroidism patients and 15 to 17 patients who later progressed from hyperthyroidism to ophthalmopathy. In more than five hyperthyroidism patients, T-cell repertoires of thyroid tissue and blood were compared. Following sample collection, hyperthyroidism patients were given methimazole at a starting dose of 30 mg daily, and ophthalmopathy patients were given high-dose intravenous methylprednisolone. Study-level results and caveats: In validation, the model predicted ophthalmopathy progression with about 71% sensitivity and around 72% specificity; about a dozen predicted patients were CT-confirmed with GO in a median of 6.5 months. Among expanded thyroid clonotypes with frequency above 0.001, most also showed up in blood, which suggests that blood repertoires may reflect the thyroid immune response. No statistical method was used to set the sample size in advance, and the investigators knew which group each participant was assigned to. In cross-validation, the 13-signature model distinguished ophthalmopathy from stable hyperthyroidism with about 90% sensitivity and around 81% specificity, and in the test set the corresponding values were about 80% and 75%.

The CDR3 covers 16 residues, taking in both the cysteine and the phenylalanine. The entry retains the CDR3 DNA only, 48 bases that are in frame from base 1. Based on the germline V gene, the CDR1 and CDR2 sequences are SGHDN and FVKESK. V is pared back by 4 bases and J by 7 bases, with 19 bases lying between the germline termini. This clonotype has at least ten counts. It has no known antigen specificity. Base-call qualities are not available, and no considerably larger clone is one nucleotide away. Patients with ophthalmopathy had moderately to severely active disease, with a Clinical Activity Score of 3 or more, a NOSPECS grade of 4 or more, and a disease duration of less than 3 months. Patients were excluded if they had other autoimmune diseases, uncontrolled infections, pregnancy or lactation. Diagnosis relied on clinical symptoms, serum thyroxine, TRAb, thyroid ultrasound and orbital computed tomography. PBMCs were isolated from 7.5 to 10 ml of fresh peripheral blood by Ficoll-Paque density gradient centrifugation. Total RNA was extracted with Trizol reagent and quality-checked on an Agilent 2100 Bioanalyzer.

TCR beta CDR3 regions were amplified from RNA transcripts for repertoire sequencing. A first-round RT-PCR used HTBI primers with the Qiagen OneStep RT-PCR kit, followed by a second-round multiplex PCR, size selection and purification. Libraries were sequenced paired-end with 100 bp reads on an Illumina HiSeq2000. The study's own analysis went as follows. SOAPnuke was used for read processing, and reads with adapters, uncalled bases, a mean Phred below 15, or no exact constant-primer or identifier match were discarded. COPE v1.2.5 was used to merge the high-quality paired reads. Unique nucleotide sequences were defined as clonotypes and aligned to IMGT TRB V, D and J references using MiTCR v1.1. Analysis was restricted to V-J combinations with a frequency above 0.0001, which covered 99.2% of repertoires. A TCR clonal expansion and chaos score per V-J combination was defined as the ratio of F50 clonal expansion to chaos observed in the TCRdist matrix. Welch's t-statistics and random forest were used to reduce the features to around 13 V-J combinations, which were then used as input to a naive Bayes classifier. The similarity between thyroid and blood repertoires was quantified using the Morisita-Horn index. In-frame beta chains were kept once TCRdb had trimmed the public reads at Q25 with fastp and called clones with MiXCR. Rows with one shared CDR3 protein collapse into an entry with the most common genes and DNA. The V and J calls reflect TCRdb's pipeline rather than the authors' work. This sample comprises 230,000 or so distinct CDR3 sequences, 45% to 55% of them detected only once. The ten top clones hold roughly 50% of the sample.

This receptor was taken from an adult man with Graves' ophthalmopathy. What was sequenced was peripheral blood. In this chain, TRBV14 is recombined with TRBJ2-2; TRBD1 is perhaps the D gene, given 6 matching bases. The sequence in DNA is TGTGCCAGCAGCCCATGGACAGTTTTTAAAGGCGGGGAGCTGTTTTTT. Its translation reads: CASSPWTVFKGGELFF.